These T cell receptor beta chains were read from a single sample in a study of T-cell reconstitution after alpha-beta-depleted transplantation in children. TCRdb re-analysed the PCR reads in MiXCR, keeping a single row per CDR3 protein. The sample carries about 400,000 distinct CDR3 sequences, roughly 20% recorded once. This specimen consisted of PBMCs from the stem cell graft donor, obtained from the stem cell graft. The receptors originated from a human donor who donated a stem cell graft to a child with acute myeloid leukemia. The CDR3 runs from the conserved cysteine through the conserved F or W. D genes are given only for firm matches. Rows may omit the clone size; those that give it use once, few, many or a size class.

>TRBJ2-5|TRBV27|.|few
TGTGCCAGCAGTTCCGTGACGGATGCCTCGGAGACCCAGTACTTC
CASSSVTDASETQYF
>TRBJ2-7|TRBV20-1|.|many
TGCAGTGCTCCCCTAAGAGGAGGTTACGAGCAGTACTTC
CSAPLRGGYEQYF
>TRBJ2-5|TRBV7-2|.|.
TGTGCCAGCAGCGTAGCCTGGGGCCAAGAGACCCAGTACTTC
CASSVAWGQETQYF
>TRBJ2-5|TRBV20-1|.|.
TGCAGTGCTAGAATCCAAGAGACCCAGTACTTC
CSARIQETQYF
>TRBJ2-1|TRBV20-1|TRBD1|many
TGCAGGGGACAGGGGAACAATGAGCAGTTCTTC
CRGQGNNEQFF
>TRBJ2-2|TRBV6-4|TRBD2|once
TGTGCCAGCAGTGACGGACTAGCGGGAGGGCCTATTATCATCGGGGAGCTGTTTTTT
CASSDGLAGGPIIIGELFF
>TRBJ1-5|TRBV28|TRBD1|.
TGTGCCAGCAGTAAGACAGGGGGGCAGAGTCAGCCCCAGCATTTT
CASSKTGGQSQPQHF
>TRBJ2-3|TRBV9|.|many
TGTGCCAGCAGTCGCAGTAGCGGCACAGATACGCAGTATTTT
CASSRSSGTDTQYF
>TRBJ2-3|TRBV28|.|.
TGTGCCAGCAGTCGGCCCACAACTAGCACAGATACGCAGTATTTT
CASSRPTTSTDTQYF
>TRBJ2-1|TRBV12-3/TRBV12-4|TRBD2|.
TGTGCCAGCAGTTTAGAAAGCGGGATATACAATGAGCAGTTCTTC
CASSLESGIYNEQFF
>TRBJ2-3|TRBV20-1|TRBD2|few
TGCAGTGCTTCCCTCCTCCTACTAGCGGGACCACCAGATACGCAGTATTTT
CSASLLLLAGPPDTQYF
>TRBJ2-7|TRBV10-3|.|many
TGTGCCATCGCGGGGGCGCGGGACGAGCAGTACTTC
CAIAGARDEQYF
>TRBJ2-2|TRBV12-3/TRBV12-4|.|.
TGTGCCAGCAGTTTTGGGGAGGCCGGGGAGCTGTTTTTT
CASSFGEAGELFF
>TRBJ2-7|TRBV6-5|TRBD1|many
TGTGCCAGCAGAGACAGGGGTCGCGAGCAGTACTTC
CASRDRGREQYF
>TRBJ1-1|TRBV27|TRBD1|many
TGTGCCAGCAGTCTACGGACAGGGTCCACTGAAGCTTTCTTT
CASSLRTGSTEAFF
>TRBJ2-3|TRBV7-9|TRBD1|few
TGTGCCAGCAGCCTAGACAGGGGGACGCAGTATTTT
CASSLDRGTQYF
>TRBJ2-7|TRBV27|.|few
TGTGCCAGCAGAGCACCGGGAGTGTACGAGCAGTACTTC
CASRAPGVYEQYF
>TRBJ2-3|TRBV7-2|TRBD1|.
TGTGCCAGCAGCTCCCGGACAGGTTACACAGATACGCAGTATTTT
CASSSRTGYTDTQYF
>TRBJ2-5|TRBV29-1|.|.
TGCAGCGTCCTACCGGAAGGAAGGAGACAAGAGACCCAGTACTTC
CSVLPEGRRQETQYF
>TRBJ2-1|TRBV20-1|TRBD2|few
TGCAGTGCTCTTCTAGCGGGAGCGCCCAATGAGCAGTTCTTC
CSALLAGAPNEQFF
>TRBJ2-1|TRBV12-3/TRBV12-4|.|few
TGTGCCAGCAGTCAGGTGGAGAATGAGCAGTTCTTC
CASSQVENEQFF
>TRBJ1-2|TRBV29-1|TRBD1|many
TGCAGCGCCAGGACAGGGGAGGGCTATGGCTACACCTTC
CSARTGEGYGYTF
>TRBJ2-3|TRBV20-1|.|many
TGCAGTGCTAGCGGGAGCACTTATTTCACAGATACGCAGTATTTT
CSASGSTYFTDTQYF
>TRBJ1-5|TRBV19|.|.
TGTGCCAGTAAAGCCCCCAGACAGAACCGAAATAGCAATCAGCCCCAGCATTTT
CASKAPRQNRNSNQPQHF
>TRBJ2-5|TRBV20-1|.|few
TGCAGTGCAATCCCCGCCGGGGGACAGTACCAAGAGACCCAGTACTTC
CSAIPAGGQYQETQYF
>TRBJ2-1|TRBV2|TRBD2|many
TGTGCCAGCAGTGATTACGGCGGGAGTAGATCCTACAATGAGCAGTTCTTC
CASSDYGGSRSYNEQFF
>TRBJ1-1|TRBV29-1|.|many
TGCAGCGTTGCCGGGCAGGCTGAAGCTTTCTTT
CSVAGQAEAFF
>TRBJ2-5|TRBV28|.|.
TGTGCCAGCAGAACATGGGGTCGTAGCCCCCAAGAGACCCAGTACTTC
CASRTWGRSPQETQYF
>TRBJ2-1|TRBV4-1|TRBD2|few
TGCGCCAGCAGCCAACGGACTAGCGGAGGCGGGCAGTTCTTC
CASSQRTSGGGQFF
>TRBJ2-3|TRBV4-1|.|few
TGCGCCAGCAGCCAAGTTGTGGAATTAGGGACAGATACGCAGTATTTT
CASSQVVELGTDTQYF
>TRBJ1-5|TRBV20-1|TRBD1|.
TGCAGTGCAACCAGGGGGTATAGCAATCAGCCCCAGCATTTT
CSATRGYSNQPQHF
>TRBJ2-3|TRBV20-1|.|many
TGCAGTGCTAGGTCCTATACGGGAGTGAGAACAGATACGCAGTATTTT
CSARSYTGVRTDTQYF
>TRBJ2-7|TRBV28|.|few
TGTGCCAGCAGTATCGGGAGCAGGGGATACGAGCAGTACTTC
CASSIGSRGYEQYF
>TRBJ2-1|TRBV10-2|TRBD1|few
TGCGCCACAGGACAGGGCAATGAGCAGTTCTTC
CATGQGNEQFF
>TRBJ2-5|TRBV27|.|.
TGTGCCAGCAGTTTATCGAAATCATCTACTCATCTTCCGGGCCAAGAGACCCAGTACTTC
CASSLSKSSTHLPGQETQYF
>TRBJ2-1|TRBV12-3/TRBV12-4|TRBD2|.
TGTGCCAGCAGTTTGCTAGCGGGAGGGCCGAGTACAAATGAGCAGTTCTTC
CASSLLAGGPSTNEQFF
>TRBJ1-1|TRBV6-5|.|.
TGTGCCAGCAGTTCCCCCGACCTGTCCAGTCCTGAAGCTTTCTTT
CASSSPDLSSPEAFF
>TRBJ1-5|TRBV24-1|TRBD1|few
TGTGCCACCAGTGATCCCCCTATGACAGGGGAGGATCAGCCCCAGCATTTT
CATSDPPMTGEDQPQHF
>TRBJ2-7|TRBV29-1|.|many
TGCAGCGTTGTAGGGCCTAGGGGCCGGAACGAGCAGTACTTC
CSVVGPRGRNEQYF
>TRBJ2-1|TRBV9|.|few
TGTGCCAGCAGCGCGCCGGGTGCCTATGAGCAGTTCTTC
CASSAPGAYEQFF
>TRBJ2-4|TRBV11-2|TRBD2|.
TGTGCCAGCAGCTTATTAGGACGGTTTGTAGCGGGCAAAAACATTCAGTACTTC
CASSLLGRFVAGKNIQYF
>TRBJ2-5|TRBV12-3/TRBV12-4|.|.
TGTGCCAGCAGTTCCCCGGCCCTTCGGACCCAGTACTTC
CASSSPALRTQYF
>TRBJ2-2|TRBV12-3/TRBV12-4|TRBD1|many
TGTGCCAGCAGAATACAGGGGGCTCATGTCGGGGAGCTGTTTTTT
CASRIQGAHVGELFF
>TRBJ2-7|TRBV20-1|.|few
TGCAGTGCTAGAGTGTCAGAGCTCCTCTACGAGCAGTACTTC
CSARVSELLYEQYF
>TRBJ2-3|TRBV20-1|TRBD2|.
TGCAGTGCTAGAATCCCAGCGGGAGGAGATACGCAGTATTTT
CSARIPAGGDTQYF
>TRBJ2-5|TRBV11-2|.|once
TGTGCCAGCAGCTTAGGCCGAGGGAGACGGTATCAAGAGACCCAGTACTTC
CASSLGRGRRYQETQYF
>TRBJ1-1|TRBV12-3/TRBV12-4|.|.
TGTGGCAGCAGTTTGGGGGGGACTGAAGCTTTCTTT
CGSSLGGTEAFF
>TRBJ2-7|TRBV7-3|.|.
TGTGCCAGCAGCTTAAACAGCGGAGAGTACGAGCAGTACTTC
CASSLNSGEYEQYF
>TRBJ2-6|TRBV3-1|.|.
TGTGCCAGCAGTCCCCTCGGGCTGAGGGAAGCGGGGGCCAACGTCCTGACTTTC
CASSPLGLREAGANVLTF
>TRBJ2-7|TRBV20-1|.|few
TGCAGTGCTAAGAGTGGGGAAATCTACGAGCAGTACTTC
CSAKSGEIYEQYF
>TRBJ2-3|TRBV12-3/TRBV12-4|TRBD2|.
TGTGCCAGCAGTTTAGAAGCTAGCGGGAGTGGGACAGATACGCAGTATTTT
CASSLEASGSGTDTQYF
>TRBJ2-1|TRBV20-1|TRBD2|.
TGCAGTGCTTCCCGGACCGTTAGCGGGAGAGGGCAGTTCTTC
CSASRTVSGRGQFF
>TRBJ2-7|TRBV5-5|.|few
TGTGCCAGCAGCTTGGCGGTCTACGAGCAGTACTTC
CASSLAVYEQYF